The entry below describes one T cell receptor beta chain. This sample was included in a study of T cell changes during pregnancy in multiple sclerosis. The table came from immunoSEQ multiplex PCR; TCRdb's copy has only in-frame clones and leaves some out. Here the sample spans roughly 48,000 clones, nearly 95% being singletons. The germline gives CDR1 LNHNV, CDR2 YYDKDF (reference sequence). The V end was cut by 0 bases, the J end by 6 bases, with 9 bases between. The CDR3 sequence is 14 residues long. This receptor was obtained from a female donor with multiple sclerosis, enrolled in a pregnancy study. Sequencing used CD4+ T cells from peripheral blood mononuclear cells, obtained in the first trimester of pregnancy. The rearrangement links TRBV15 to TRBJ2-4; tentatively, D is TRBD1 (5 bases). The CDR3 is CATSRDRTGNIQYF. Here the CDR3 DNA reads TGTGCCACCAGCAGAGACCGAACAGGAAACATTCAGTACTTC.